The source of this TCR beta chain is a study of regulatory T cells in long-lasting Graves disease. This clonotype has just a few counts. The antigen is unknown. CDR3-region Arm-PCR and iRepertoire HTBI primers produced the TCR beta libraries. Each CDR3 protein gets one entry after TCRdb re-called the multiplex PCR reads with MiXCR. The table includes around 450,000 distinct CDR3 sequences, 14% to 15% detected once. Overall study results and limits: Persistent disease preferred TRBV28, TRBJ1-2 and TRBJ2-5; new disease, TRBV20-1 and TRBJ2-1.

V was clipped by 2 bases and J by 8 bases, with 11 bases between them. The CDR3 is 13 amino acids. Germline V gene lookup returns CDR1 SGHRS and CDR2 YFSETQ. Stated time point: newly diagnosed GD, antithyroid drugs for less than 3 months. RNA extracted from PBMCs served as the sequencing template. An endocrinology department located in Xi'an, China, was where the patients came from. The sample was also reused in another study, on T cells in Graves' hyperthyroidism and ophthalmopathy. From that study: Blood also held most thyroid clonotypes expanded beyond 0.001.

This sequence joins TRBV5-1 and TRBJ2-1; the D gene is possibly TRBD1 (5 bases). The sequence came from a woman younger than 45 with Graves disease. The sequencing here drew on peripheral blood mononuclear cells (PBMCs), taken at new diagnosis, from a patient treated with antithyroid drugs. The CDR3 sequence: CASSLGARDEQFF. The DNA of the CDR3 is TGCGCCAGCAGCTTAGGGGCTCGGGATGAGCAGTTCTTC.